One and the same sample provided the 5 T cell receptor beta chains below, sequenced in a study of blood T cell repertoires in COVID-19. Profiled with immunoSEQ multiplex PCR; TCRdb holds only in-frame clones, not every one. The repertoire consists of about 130,000 clones, with around 83% occurring once and the leading ten covering over 15%. Sequencing was carried out using PBMCs or T cells enriched from blood (not recorded which). The receptor set was obtained from a young man who had recovered from COVID-19.

V and J are TRBV10-3 and TRBJ1-5; TRBD1 matches 9 bases. Germline loops: CDR1 ENHRY, CDR2 SYGVKD. This CDR3 spans 17 amino acids. Trimming at V came to 6 bases and at J to 0 bases, leaving 9 bases not matched to a gene. CDR3 residues: CAISVTGGAYSNQPQHF. The CDR3 nucleotides are TGTGCCATCAGCGTGACAGGGGGGGCTTATAGCAATCAGCCCCAGCATTTT.

The count of this clone is one. The chain uses TRBV11-2 and TRBJ1-6; 7 positions match TRBD1. CDR1 and CDR2 (germline): SGHAT, FQNNGV. With 7 bases clipped from V and 9 bases from J, the junction kept 6 bases outside the gene matches. The CDR3 has 13 residues. The CDR3 DNA sequence: TGTGCCAGCACCGGGACAGTCGGTTCACCCCTCCACTTT. Translation: CASTGTVGSPLHF.

This chain links TRBV6-5 with TRBJ2-7; TRBD2 matches 9 bases. V trimming: 9 bases; J trimming: 2 bases; junction bases outside the gene matches: 8. The CDR3 covers 14 residues. The germline V gene encodes CDR1 MNHEY and CDR2 SVGAGI. CDR3 bases: TGTGCCAGTGCGACTAGCGGCGTTCCCTACGAGCAGTACGTC. Residues: CASATSGVPYEQYV.

The sample holds one count of this clone. This chain joins TRBV19 and TRBJ2-5, with TRBD2 matching 7 bases. The germline gives CDR1 LNHDA, CDR2 SQIVND (reference sequence). V shed 3 bases, J shed 1 base, and the junction held 8 bases outside the gene matches. This CDR3 has 16 residues. The CDR3 DNA reads as TGTGCCAGTAGTATCGGTTCAGGCGGGGGCCAAGAGACCCAGTACTTC. Translating it yields CASSIGSGGGQETQYF.

The chain employs TRBV5-6 and TRBJ2-7; TRBD2 matches at 14 bases. The germline gives CDR1 SGHDT, CDR2 YYEEEE. V was pared by 3 bases and J by 3 bases, with 2 bases of the junction left unmatched. The CDR3 has 15 amino acids. The CDR3 here is CASSYGTSGGYEQYV. As DNA, the CDR3 is TGTGCCAGCAGCTATGGGACTAGCGGGGGCTACGAGCAGTACGTC.